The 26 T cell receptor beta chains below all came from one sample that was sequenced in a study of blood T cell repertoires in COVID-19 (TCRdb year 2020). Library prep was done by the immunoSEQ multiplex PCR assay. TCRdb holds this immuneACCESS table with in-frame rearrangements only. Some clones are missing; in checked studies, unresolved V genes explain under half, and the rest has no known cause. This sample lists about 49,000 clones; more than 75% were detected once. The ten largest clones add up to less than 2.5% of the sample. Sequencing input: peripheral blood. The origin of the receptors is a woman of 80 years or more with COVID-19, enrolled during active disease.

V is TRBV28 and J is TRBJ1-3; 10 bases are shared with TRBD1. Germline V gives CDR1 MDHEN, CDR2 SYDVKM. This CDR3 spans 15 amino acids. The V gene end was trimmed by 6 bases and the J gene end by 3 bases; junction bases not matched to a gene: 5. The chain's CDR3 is CASSGTGVGGNTIYF. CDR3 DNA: TGTGCCAGCAGCGGGACAGGGGTCGGTGGAAACACCATATATTTT.

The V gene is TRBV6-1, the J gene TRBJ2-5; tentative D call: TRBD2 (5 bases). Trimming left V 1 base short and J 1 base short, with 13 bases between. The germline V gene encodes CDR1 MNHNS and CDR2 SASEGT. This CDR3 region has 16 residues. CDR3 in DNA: TGTGCCAGCAGTGAAGGTAGCGTGGGTCCCCAAGAGACCCAGTACTTC. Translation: CASSEGSVGPQETQYF.

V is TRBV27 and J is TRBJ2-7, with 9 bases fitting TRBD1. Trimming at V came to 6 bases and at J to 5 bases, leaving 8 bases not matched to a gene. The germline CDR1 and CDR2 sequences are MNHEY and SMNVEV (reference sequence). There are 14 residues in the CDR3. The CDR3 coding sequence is TGTGCCAGCAGAGGACCGGGACAGGGTAACGAGCAGTACTTC. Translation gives CASRGPGQGNEQYF.

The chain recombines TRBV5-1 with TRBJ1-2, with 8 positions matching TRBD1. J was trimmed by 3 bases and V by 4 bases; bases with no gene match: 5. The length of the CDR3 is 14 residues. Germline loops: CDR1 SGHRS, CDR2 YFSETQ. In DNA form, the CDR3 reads TGCGCCAGCAGCCCCTTACAGGGGGACTATGGCTACACCTTC. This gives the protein CASSPLQGDYGYTF.

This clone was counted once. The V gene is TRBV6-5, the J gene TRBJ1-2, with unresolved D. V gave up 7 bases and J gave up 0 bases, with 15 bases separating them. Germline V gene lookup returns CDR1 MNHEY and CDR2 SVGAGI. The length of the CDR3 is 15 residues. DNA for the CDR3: TGTGCCAGCACCCCTGGAGGCATCCCTAACTATGGCTACACCTTC. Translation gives CASTPGGIPNYGYTF.

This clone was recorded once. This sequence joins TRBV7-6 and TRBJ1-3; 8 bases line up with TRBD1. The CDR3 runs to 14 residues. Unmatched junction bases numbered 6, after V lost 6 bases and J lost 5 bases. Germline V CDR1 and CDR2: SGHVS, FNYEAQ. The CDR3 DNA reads TGTGCCAGCAGTGCCGGACAGGGACGAAACACCATATATTTT. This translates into CASSAGQGRNTIYF. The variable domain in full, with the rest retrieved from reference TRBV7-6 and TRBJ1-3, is GAGVSQSPRYKVTKRGQDVALRCDPISGHVSLYWYRQALGQGPEFLTYFNYEAQQDKSGLPNDRFSAERPEGSISTLTIQRTEQRDSAMYRCASSAGQGRNTIYFGEGSWLTVV.

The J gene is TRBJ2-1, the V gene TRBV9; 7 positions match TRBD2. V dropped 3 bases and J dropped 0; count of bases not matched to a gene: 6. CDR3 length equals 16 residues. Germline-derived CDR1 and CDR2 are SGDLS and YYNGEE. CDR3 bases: TGTGCCAGCAGCGCTATAGCGGGCTTCTCCTACAATGAGCAGTTCTTC. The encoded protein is CASSAIAGFSYNEQFF. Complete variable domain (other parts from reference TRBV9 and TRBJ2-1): DSGVTQTPKHLITATGQRVTLRCSPRSGDLSVYWYQQSLDQGLQFLIQYYNGEERAKGNILERFSAQQFPDLHSELNLSSLELGDSALYFCASSAIAGFSYNEQFFGPGTRLTVL.

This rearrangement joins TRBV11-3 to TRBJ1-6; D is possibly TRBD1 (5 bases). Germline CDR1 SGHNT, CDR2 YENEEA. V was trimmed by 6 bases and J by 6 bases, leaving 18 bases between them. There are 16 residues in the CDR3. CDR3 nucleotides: TGTGCCAGCAGGGGCCCAGGGTTTCTGTGTAATTCACCCCTCCACTTT. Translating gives CASRGPGFLCNSPLHF. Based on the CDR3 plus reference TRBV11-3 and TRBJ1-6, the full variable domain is EAGVVQSPRYKIIEKKQPVAFWCNPISGHNTLYWYLQNLGQGPELLIRYENEEAVDDSQLPKDRFSAERLKGVDSTLKIQPAELGDSAVYLCASRGPGFLCNSPLHFGNGTRLTVT.

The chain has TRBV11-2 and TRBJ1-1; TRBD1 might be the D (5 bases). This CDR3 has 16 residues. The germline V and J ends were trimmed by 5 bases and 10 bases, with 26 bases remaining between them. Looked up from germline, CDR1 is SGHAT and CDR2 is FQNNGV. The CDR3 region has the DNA TGTGCCAGCAGCGACCGCGGGGGTGATCGAAACTGGAGAGCTTTCTTT. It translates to CASSDRGGDRNWRAFF.

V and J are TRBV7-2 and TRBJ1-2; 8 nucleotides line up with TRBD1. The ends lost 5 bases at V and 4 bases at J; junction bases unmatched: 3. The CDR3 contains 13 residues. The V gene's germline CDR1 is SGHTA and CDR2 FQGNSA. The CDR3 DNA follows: TGTGCCAGCAGCCCGGGACAGGTCTATGGCTACACCTTC. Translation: CASSPGQVYGYTF.

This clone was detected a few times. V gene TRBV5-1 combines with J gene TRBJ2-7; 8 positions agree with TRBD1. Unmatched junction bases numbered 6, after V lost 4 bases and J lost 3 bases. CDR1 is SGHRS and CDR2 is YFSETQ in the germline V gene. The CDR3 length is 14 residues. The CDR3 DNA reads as TGCGCCAGCAGCCCACCTGGACAGGGCTACGAGCAGTACTTC. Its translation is CASSPPGQGYEQYF.

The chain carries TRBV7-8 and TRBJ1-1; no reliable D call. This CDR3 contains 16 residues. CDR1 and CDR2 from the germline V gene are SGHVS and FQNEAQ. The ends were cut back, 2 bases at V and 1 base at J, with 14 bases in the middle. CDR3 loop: CASSLSFGVGNTEAFF. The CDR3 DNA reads TGTGCCAGCAGCTTAAGTTTCGGGGTAGGGAACACTGAAGCTTTCTTT.

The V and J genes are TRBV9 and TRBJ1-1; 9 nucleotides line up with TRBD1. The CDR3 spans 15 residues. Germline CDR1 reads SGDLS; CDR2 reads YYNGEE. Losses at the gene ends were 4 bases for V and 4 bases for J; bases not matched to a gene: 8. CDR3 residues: CASSKRQGDGTEAFF. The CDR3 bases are TGTGCCAGCAGCAAGAGACAGGGGGATGGCACTGAAGCTTTCTTT.

CDR3 DNA sequence: TGTGCCACCAGCAGAGATTCTTCGGGGAGGGCTGAAGCTTTCTTT. Amino acid sequence: CATSRDSSGRAEAFF. The chain is built from TRBV15 and TRBJ1-1; D gene uncertain. Trimming pared 0 bases from V and 6 bases from J, leaving 14 bases between. The CDR3 runs to 15 residues. Germline lookup yields CDR1 LNHNV and CDR2 YYDKDF (reference sequence).

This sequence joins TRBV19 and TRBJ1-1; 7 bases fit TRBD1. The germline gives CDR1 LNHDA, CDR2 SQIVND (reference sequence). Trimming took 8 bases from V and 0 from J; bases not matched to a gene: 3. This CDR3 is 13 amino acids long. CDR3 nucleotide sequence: TGTGCCAGTTCTGACAGGGTGAACACTGAAGCTTTCTTT. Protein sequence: CASSDRVNTEAFF.

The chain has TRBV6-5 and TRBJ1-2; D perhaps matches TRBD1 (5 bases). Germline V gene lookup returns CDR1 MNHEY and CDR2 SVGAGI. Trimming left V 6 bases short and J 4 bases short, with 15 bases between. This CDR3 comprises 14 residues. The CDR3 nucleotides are TGTGCCAGCAGACCCGGGGGGGAAATCTATGGCTACACCTTC. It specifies CASRPGGEIYGYTF.

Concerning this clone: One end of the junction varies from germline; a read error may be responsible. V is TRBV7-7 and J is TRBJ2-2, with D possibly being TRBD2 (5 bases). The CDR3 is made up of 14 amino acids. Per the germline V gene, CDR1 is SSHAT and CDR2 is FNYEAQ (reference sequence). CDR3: CASSDSSPPGELFF. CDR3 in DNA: TGTGCTAGCAGCGACTCTAGCCCCCCCGGGGAGCTGTTTTTT.

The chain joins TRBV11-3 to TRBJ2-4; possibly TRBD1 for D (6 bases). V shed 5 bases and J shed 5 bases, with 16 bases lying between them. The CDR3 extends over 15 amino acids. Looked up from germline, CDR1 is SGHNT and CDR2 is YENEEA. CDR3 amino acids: CASSPGARQENIQYF. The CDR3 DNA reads TGTGCCAGCAGCCCCGGGGCCCGACAGGAAAACATTCAGTACTTC.

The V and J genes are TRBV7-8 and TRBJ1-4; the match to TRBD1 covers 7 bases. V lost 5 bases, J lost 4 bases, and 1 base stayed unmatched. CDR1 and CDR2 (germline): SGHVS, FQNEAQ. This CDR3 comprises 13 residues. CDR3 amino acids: CASSRDSNEKLFF. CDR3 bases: TGTGCCAGCAGCCGGGACAGTAATGAAAAACTGTTTTTT.

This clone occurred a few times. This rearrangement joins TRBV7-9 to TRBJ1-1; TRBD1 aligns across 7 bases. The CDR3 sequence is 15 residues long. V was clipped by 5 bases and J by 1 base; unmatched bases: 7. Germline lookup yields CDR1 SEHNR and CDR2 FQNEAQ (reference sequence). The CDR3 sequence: CASSLRQGRNTEAFF. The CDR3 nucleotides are TGTGCCAGCAGCCTAAGACAGGGAAGGAACACTGAAGCTTTCTTT. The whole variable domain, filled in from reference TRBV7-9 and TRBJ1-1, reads DTGVSQNPRHKITKRGQNVTFRCDPISEHNRLYWYRQTLGQGPEFLTYFQNEAQLEKSRLLSDRFSAERPKGSFSTLEIQRTEQGDSAMYLCASSLRQGRNTEAFFGQGTRLTVV.

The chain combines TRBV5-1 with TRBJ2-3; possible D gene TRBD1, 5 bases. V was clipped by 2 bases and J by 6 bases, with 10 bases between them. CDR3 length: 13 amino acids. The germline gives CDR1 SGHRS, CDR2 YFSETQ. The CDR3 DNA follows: TGCGCCAGCAGCTTTTCCAGGGTGGATACGCAGTATTTT. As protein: CASSFSRVDTQYF.

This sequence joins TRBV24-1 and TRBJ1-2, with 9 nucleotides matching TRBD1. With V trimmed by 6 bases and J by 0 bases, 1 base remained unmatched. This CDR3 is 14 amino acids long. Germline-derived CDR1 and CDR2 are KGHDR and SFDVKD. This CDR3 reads CATSTGGSNYGYTF. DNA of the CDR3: TGTGCCACCAGTACAGGGGGCTCTAACTATGGCTACACCTTC.

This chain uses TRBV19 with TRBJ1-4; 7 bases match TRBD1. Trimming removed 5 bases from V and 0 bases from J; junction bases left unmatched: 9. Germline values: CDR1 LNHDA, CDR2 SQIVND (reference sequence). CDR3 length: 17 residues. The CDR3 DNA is TGTGCCAGTAGTCCCGGGACAGCCCCGGCAACTAATGAAAAACTGTTTTTT. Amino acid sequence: CASSPGTAPATNEKLFF.

CDR3 amino acids: CASSPRPGVDTEAFF. The CDR3 DNA reads TGTGCCAGCAGCCCCAGACCAGGGGTAGACACTGAAGCTTTCTTT. This chain uses TRBV9 with TRBJ1-1; possible D gene TRBD1, 6 bases. Germline V gene lookup returns CDR1 SGDLS and CDR2 YYNGEE. The ends were cut back, 4 bases at V and 3 bases at J, with 16 bases in the middle. The CDR3 loop spans 15 amino acids.

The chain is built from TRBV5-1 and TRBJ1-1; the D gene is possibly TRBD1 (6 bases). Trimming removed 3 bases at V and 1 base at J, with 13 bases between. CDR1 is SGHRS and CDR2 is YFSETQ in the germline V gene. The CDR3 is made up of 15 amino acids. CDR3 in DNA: TGCGCCAGCAGCTCCAACAGGGAAACGAACACTGAAGCTTTCTTT. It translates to CASSSNRETNTEAFF.

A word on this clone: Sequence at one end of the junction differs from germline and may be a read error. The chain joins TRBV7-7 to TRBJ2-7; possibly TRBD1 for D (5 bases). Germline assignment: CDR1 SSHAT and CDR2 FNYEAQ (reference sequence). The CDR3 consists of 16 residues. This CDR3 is CASSLVAGDSTYEQYF. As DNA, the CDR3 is TGTGCTAGCAGCTTAGTAGCCGGTGACAGCACCTACGAGCAGTACTTC.